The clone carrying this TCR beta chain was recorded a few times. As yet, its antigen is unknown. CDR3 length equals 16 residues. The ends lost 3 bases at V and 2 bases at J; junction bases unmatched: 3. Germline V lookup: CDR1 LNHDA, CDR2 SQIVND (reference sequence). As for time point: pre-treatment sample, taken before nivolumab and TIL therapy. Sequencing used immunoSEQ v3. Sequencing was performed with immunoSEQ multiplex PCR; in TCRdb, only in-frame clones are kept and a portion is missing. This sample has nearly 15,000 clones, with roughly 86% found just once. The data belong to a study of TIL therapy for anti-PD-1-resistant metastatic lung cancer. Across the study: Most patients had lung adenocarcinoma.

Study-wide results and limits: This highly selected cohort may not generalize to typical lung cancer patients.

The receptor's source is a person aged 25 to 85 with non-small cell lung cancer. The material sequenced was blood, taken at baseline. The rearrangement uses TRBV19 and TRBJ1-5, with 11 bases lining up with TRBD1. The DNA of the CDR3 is TGTGCCAGTAGTATGGGACAGGGGGTGGGCAATCAGCCCCAGCATTTT. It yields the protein CASSMGQGVGNQPQHF.